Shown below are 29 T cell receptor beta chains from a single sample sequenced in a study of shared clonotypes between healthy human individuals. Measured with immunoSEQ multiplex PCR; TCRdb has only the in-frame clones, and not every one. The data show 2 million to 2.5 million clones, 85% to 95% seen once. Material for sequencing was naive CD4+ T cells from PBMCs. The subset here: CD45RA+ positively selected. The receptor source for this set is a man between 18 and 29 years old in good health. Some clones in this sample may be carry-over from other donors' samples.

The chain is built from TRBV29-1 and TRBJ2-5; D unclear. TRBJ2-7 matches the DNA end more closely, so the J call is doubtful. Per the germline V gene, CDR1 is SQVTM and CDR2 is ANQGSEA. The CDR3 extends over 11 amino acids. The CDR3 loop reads CSVSLAYEQYF. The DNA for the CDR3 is TGCAGCGTTAGCTTAGCCTACGAGCAGTACTTC.

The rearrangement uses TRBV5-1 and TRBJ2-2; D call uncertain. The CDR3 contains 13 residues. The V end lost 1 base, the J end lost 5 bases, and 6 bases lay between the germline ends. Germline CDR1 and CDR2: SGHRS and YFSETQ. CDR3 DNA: TGCGCCAGCAGCTTGACAGAGACCGGGGAGCTGTTTTTT. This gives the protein CASSLTETGELFF.

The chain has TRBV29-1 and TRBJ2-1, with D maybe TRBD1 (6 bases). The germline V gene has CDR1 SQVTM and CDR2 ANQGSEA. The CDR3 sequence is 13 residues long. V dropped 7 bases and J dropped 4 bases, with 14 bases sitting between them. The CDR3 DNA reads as TGCAGCGATAAAGGGGACATGTACAATGAGCAGTTCTTC. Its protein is CSDKGDMYNEQFF.

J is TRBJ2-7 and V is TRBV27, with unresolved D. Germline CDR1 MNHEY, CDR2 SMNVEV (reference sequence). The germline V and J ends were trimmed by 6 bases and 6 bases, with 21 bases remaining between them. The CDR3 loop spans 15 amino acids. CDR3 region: CASRRYDERSSEQYF. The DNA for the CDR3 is TGTGCCAGCAGAAGATACGATGAGAGGAGCTCCGAGCAGTACTTC.

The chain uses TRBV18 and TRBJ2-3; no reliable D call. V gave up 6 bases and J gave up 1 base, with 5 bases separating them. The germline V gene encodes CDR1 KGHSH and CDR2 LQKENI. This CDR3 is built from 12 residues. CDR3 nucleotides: TGTGCCAGCTCCCTCGGCACAGATACGCAGTATTTT. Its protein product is CASSLGTDTQYF.

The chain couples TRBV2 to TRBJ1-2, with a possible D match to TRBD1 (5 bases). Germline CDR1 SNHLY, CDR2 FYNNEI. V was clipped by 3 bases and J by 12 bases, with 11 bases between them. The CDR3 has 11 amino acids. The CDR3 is CASSDSGRHTF. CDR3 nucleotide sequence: TGTGCCAGCAGTGATTCAGGGCGGCACACCTTC.

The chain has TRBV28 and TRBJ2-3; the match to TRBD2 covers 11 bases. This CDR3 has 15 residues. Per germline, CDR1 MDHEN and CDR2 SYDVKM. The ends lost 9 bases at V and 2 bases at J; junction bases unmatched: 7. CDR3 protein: CASELAGAPTDTQYF. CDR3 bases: TGTGCCAGTGAACTAGCGGGAGCACCCACAGATACGCAGTATTTT.

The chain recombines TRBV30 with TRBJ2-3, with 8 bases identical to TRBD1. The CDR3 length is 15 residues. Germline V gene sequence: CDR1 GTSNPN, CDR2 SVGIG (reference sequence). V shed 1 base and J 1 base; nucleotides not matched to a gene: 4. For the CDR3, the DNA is TGTGCCTGGAGTGAGACAGGGGTGGGCACAGATACGCAGTATTTT. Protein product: CAWSETGVGTDTQYF.

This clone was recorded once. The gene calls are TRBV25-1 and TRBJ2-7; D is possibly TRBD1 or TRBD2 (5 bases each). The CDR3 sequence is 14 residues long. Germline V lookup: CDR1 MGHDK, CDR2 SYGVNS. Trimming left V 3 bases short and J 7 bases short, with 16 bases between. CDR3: CASSDSRGPGEQYF. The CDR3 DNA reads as TGTGCCAGCAGTGACTCCCGGGGCCCGGGGGAGCAGTACTTC.

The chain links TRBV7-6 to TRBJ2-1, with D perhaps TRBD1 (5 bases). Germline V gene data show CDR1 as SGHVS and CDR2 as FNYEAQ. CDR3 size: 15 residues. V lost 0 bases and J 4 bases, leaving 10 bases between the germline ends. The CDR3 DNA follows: TGTGCCAGCAGCTTAGCGGTTAGGGGATACAATGAGCAGTTCTTC. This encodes CASSLAVRGYNEQFF.

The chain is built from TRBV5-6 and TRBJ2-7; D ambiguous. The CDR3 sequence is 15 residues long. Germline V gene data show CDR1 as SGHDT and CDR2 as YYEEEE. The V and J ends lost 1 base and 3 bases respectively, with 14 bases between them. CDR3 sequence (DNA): TGTGCCAGCAGCTTGTATAAGTCCCCAAACTACGAGCAGTACTTC. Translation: CASSLYKSPNYEQYF.

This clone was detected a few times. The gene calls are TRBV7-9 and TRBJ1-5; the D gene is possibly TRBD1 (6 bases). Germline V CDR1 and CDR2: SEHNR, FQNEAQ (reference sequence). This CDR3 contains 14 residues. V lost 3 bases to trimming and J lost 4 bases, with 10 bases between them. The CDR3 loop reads CASSFTGNNQPQHF. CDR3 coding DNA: TGTGCCAGCAGCTTCACAGGGAATAATCAGCCCCAGCATTTT.

The CDR3 loop reads CAWSVEGSSNQPQHF. CDR3 nucleotide sequence: TGTGCCTGGAGTGTAGAAGGATCGAGCAATCAGCCCCAGCATTTT. The chain has TRBV30 and TRBJ1-5; no clear D gene. The CDR3 sequence is 15 residues long. CDR1 GTSNPN and CDR2 SVGIG come from the germline V gene (reference sequence). Trimming pared 0 bases from V and 1 base from J, leaving 10 bases between.

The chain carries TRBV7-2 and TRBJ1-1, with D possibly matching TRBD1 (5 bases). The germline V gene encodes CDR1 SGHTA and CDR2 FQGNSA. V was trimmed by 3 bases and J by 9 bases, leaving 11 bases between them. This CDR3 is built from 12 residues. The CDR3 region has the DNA TGTGCCAGCAGCTTGTGGGGCTCTCAAGCTTTCTTT. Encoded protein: CASSLWGSQAFF.

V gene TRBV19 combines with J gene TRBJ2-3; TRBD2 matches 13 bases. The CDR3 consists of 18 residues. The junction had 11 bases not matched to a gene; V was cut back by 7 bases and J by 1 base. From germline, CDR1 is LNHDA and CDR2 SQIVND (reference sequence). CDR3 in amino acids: CASNSPGLAGEGTDTQYF. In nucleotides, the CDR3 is TGTGCCAGTAACTCCCCCGGACTAGCGGGAGAGGGCACAGATACGCAGTATTTT. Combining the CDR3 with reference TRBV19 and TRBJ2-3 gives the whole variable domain DGGITQSPKYLFRKEGQNVTLSCEQNLNHDAMYWYRQDPGQGLRLIYYSQIVNDFQKGDIAEGYSVSREKKESFPLTVTSAQKNPTAFYLCASNSPGLAGEGTDTQYFGPGTRLTVL.

In DNA form, the CDR3 reads TGTGCCAGCTCATCCTCCGGGACAGGGGAGAGCGGCGCAGATACGCAGTATTTT. This gives the protein CASSSSGTGESGADTQYF. J is TRBJ2-3 and V is TRBV18, with TRBD1 matching 10 bases. V was pared by 5 bases and J by 4 bases, with 15 bases of the junction left unmatched. The CDR3 contains 18 residues. CDR1 and CDR2 from the germline V gene are KGHSH and LQKENI.

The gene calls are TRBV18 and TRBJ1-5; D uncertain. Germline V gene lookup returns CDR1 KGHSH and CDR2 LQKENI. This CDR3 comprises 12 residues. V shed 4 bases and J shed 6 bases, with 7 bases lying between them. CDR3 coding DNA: TGTGCCAGCTCACTGAAAGGTCAGCCCCAGCATTTT. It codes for CASSLKGQPQHF. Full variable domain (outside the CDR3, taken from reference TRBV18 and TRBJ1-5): NAGVMQNPRHLVRRRGQEARLRCSPMKGHSHVYWYRQLPEEGLKFMVYLQKENIIDESGMPKERFSAEFPKEGPSILRIQQVVRGDSAAYFCASSLKGQPQHFGDGTRLSIL.

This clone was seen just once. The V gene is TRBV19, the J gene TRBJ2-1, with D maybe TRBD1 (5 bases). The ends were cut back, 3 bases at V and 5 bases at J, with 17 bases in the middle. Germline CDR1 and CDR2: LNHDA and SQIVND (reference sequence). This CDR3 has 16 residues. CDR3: CASSITGRSWDNEQFF. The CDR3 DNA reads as TGTGCCAGTAGTATCACAGGCCGTAGTTGGGACAATGAGCAGTTCTTC.

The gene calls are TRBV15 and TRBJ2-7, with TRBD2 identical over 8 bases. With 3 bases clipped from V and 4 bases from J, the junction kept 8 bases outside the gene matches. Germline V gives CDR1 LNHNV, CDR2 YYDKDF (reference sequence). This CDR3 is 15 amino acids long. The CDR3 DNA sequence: TGTGCCACCAGCAGCTTACGGGAGGGCGGATACGAGCAGTACTTC. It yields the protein CATSSLREGGYEQYF. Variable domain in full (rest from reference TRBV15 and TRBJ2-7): DAMVIQNPRYQVTQFGKPVTLSCSQTLNHNVMYWYQQKSSQAPKLLFHYYDKDFNNEADTPDNFQSRRPNTSFCFLDIRSPGLGDTAMYLCATSSLREGGYEQYFGPGTRLTVT.

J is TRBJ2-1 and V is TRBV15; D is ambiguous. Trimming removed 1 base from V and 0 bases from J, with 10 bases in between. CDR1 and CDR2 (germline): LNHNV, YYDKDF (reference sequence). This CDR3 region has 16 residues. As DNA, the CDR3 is TGTGCCACCAGCAGAGTAGTCTTAAGCTCCTACAATGAGCAGTTCTTC. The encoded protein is CATSRVVLSSYNEQFF.

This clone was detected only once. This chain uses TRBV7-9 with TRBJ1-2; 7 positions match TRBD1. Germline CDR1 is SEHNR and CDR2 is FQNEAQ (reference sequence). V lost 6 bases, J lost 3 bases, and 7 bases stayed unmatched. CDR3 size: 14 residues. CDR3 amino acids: CASRDPDRDYGYTF. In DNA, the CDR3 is TGTGCCAGCAGGGATCCCGACAGGGACTATGGCTACACCTTC.

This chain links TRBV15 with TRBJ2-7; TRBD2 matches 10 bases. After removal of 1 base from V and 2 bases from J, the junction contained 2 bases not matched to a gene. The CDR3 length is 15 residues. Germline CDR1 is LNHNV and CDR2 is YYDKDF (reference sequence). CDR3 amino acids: CATSRGSGGTYEQYF. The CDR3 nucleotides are TGTGCCACCAGCAGAGGTAGCGGGGGGACCTACGAGCAGTACTTC.

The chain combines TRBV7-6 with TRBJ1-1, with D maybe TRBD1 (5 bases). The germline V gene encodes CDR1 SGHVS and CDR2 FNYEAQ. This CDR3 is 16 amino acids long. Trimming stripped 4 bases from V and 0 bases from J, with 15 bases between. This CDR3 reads CASSWGRREVNTEAFF. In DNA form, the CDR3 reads TGTGCCAGCAGCTGGGGGAGACGGGAAGTGAACACTGAAGCTTTCTTT.

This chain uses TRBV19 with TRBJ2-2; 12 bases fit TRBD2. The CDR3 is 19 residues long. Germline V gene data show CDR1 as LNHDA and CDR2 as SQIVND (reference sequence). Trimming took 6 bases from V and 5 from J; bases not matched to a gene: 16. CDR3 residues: CASRGNRQTSGRNTGELFF. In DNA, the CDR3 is TGTGCCAGTAGGGGGAATCGCCAGACTAGCGGGAGAAATACCGGGGAGCTGTTTTTT.

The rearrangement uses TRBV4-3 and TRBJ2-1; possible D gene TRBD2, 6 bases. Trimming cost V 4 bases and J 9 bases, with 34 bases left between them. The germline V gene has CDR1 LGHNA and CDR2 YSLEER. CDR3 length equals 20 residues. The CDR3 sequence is CASSPFVRDSSPLRFGEQFF. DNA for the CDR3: TGCGCCAGCAGCCCGTTCGTCCGGGACTCTAGCCCACTTAGGTTCGGTGAGCAGTTCTTC.

The chain's CDR3 is CATRPAEGKGTQYF. CDR3 bases: TGTGCCACGAGGCCCGCGGAGGGAAAGGGGACCCAGTACTTC. The V call is TRBV6-6, the J call TRBJ2-5; possible D gene TRBD2, 6 bases. CDR1 and CDR2 (germline): MNHNY, SVGAGI (reference sequence). The CDR3 is 14 residues long. V lost 10 bases and J 7 bases, leaving 22 bases between the germline ends.

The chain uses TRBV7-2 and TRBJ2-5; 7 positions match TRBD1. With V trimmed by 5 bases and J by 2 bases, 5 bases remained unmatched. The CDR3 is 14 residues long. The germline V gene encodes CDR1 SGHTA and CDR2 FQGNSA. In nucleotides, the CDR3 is TGTGCCAGCAGCCCATCGGGACAGCAAGAGACCCAGTACTTC. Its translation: CASSPSGQQETQYF.

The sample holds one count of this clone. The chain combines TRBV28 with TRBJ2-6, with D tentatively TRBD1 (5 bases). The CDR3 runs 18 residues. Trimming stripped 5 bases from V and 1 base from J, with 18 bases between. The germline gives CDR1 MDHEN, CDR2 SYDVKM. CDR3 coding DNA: TGTGCCAGCAGTCAGCGCCAGGGTGCCCATTCTGGGGCCAACGTCCTGACTTTC. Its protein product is CASSQRQGAHSGANVLTF.

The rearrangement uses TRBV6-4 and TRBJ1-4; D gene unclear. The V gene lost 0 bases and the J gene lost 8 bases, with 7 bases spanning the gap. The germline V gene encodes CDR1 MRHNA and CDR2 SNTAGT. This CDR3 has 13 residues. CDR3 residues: CASSDSLREKLFF. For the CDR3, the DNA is TGTGCCAGCAGTGACTCTCTAAGGGAAAAACTGTTTTTT.